This TCR beta chain came from a study of T-cell memory formation after mild COVID-19. With regard to this clonotype: The antigen is unknown.

Regarding the study as a whole: Chiefly within CM and EM were the contracting CD4+ clones; CD8+ ones were within EMRA.

Germline CDR1 LNHNV, CDR2 YYDKDF (reference sequence). V gave up 1 base and J gave up 4 bases, with 10 bases separating them. The CDR3 consists of 15 residues. In TCRdb, the 5' RACE reads were re-called with MiXCR into one record per CDR3 protein. The sample comprises approximately 560,000 distinct CDR3 sequences, 17% of which are singletons, and 8.1% rests with the top ten. This clonotype was sampled from an adult woman who had mild COVID-19 (a few samples of this study predate the infection). Cell type and time point are not known. This rearrangement joins TRBV15 to TRBJ2-2; no definite D call. Specimen: PBMCs or a T cell subset sorted from them (not recorded which). The CDR3 reads CATSRAELSTGELFF. CDR3 in DNA: TGTGCCACCAGCAGAGCTGAGCTGTCCACCGGGGAGCTGTTTTTT.